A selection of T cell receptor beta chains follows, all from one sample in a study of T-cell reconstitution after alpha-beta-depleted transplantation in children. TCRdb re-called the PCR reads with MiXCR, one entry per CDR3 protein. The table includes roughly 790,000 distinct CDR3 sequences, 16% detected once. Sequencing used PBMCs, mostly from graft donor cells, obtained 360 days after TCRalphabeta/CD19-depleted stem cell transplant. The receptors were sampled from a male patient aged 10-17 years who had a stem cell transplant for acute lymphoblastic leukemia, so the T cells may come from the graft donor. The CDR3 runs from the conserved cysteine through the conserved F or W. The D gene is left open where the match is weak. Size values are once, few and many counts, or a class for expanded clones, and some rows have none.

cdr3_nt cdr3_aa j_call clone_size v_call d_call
TGTGCCAGCAGCGTGAGGACTAGCAGTGACAATGAGCAGTTCTTC CASSVRTSSDNEQFF TRBJ2-1 NA TRBV9 TRBD2
TGTGCCAGCAGTCTCGTCGCCCACAATGAGCAGTTCTTC CASSLVAHNEQFF TRBJ2-1 NA TRBV12-3/TRBV12-4 NA
TGTGCCAGCAGCTCCGGACTTAGTTTTTTCACAGATACGCAGTATTTT CASSSGLSFFTDTQYF TRBJ2-3 few TRBV7-7 NA
TGCGCCAGCAGCTTCGGACAGGCAACAGATACGCAGTATTTT CASSFGQATDTQYF TRBJ2-3 few TRBV5-1 TRBD1
TGCAGCCCCGGGGAGGACTACGAGCAGTACTTC CSPGEDYEQYF TRBJ2-7 many TRBV20-1 NA
TGTGCCAGCAAGGGCGTGGAGCTGTTTTTT CASKGVELFF TRBJ2-2 few TRBV7-6 NA
TGCAGTGCTAGAAATAGGGATAGCAATCAGCCCCAGCATTTT CSARNRDSNQPQHF TRBJ1-5 NA TRBV20-1 NA
TGTGCCAGCAGCCTTTCCTTCGACAGTTCCTCCTACGAGCAGTACTTC CASSLSFDSSSYEQYF TRBJ2-7 few TRBV3-1 NA
TGTGCCAGCACCCTTAGCGGGAGCACGTCCTACAATGAGCAGTTCTTC CASTLSGSTSYNEQFF TRBJ2-1 few TRBV2 TRBD2
TGCAGTGCATGGACAGGGACACAGCAGTTCTTC CSAWTGTQQFF TRBJ2-1 NA TRBV20-1 TRBD1
TGTGCCAGCAGCTTCCCTAGCGGGGGGCGCGCAGATACGCAGTATTTT CASSFPSGGRADTQYF TRBJ2-3 few TRBV13 TRBD2
TGTGCCAGCAGCCAAGATACGGGACAGGACCACAATGAGCAGTTCTTC CASSQDTGQDHNEQFF TRBJ2-1 few TRBV3-1 TRBD1
TGTGCCAGCACAGACAGCGCCTACGAGCAGTACTTC CASTDSAYEQYF TRBJ2-7 NA TRBV27 NA
TGTGCCAGCAGTTACTCGACTTGGGGGGCCCTCGGTTACGAGCAGTACTTC CASSYSTWGALGYEQYF TRBJ2-7 few TRBV6-5 NA
TGCGCCAGCAGCCCCCACGGAGCTACCTACGAGCAGTACTTC CASSPHGATYEQYF TRBJ2-7 NA TRBV5-1 NA
TGCAGTGCTAGCGGGAGGGTTGGGGCCAACGTCCTGACTTTC CSASGRVGANVLTF TRBJ2-6 NA TRBV20-1 TRBD2
TGTGCCAGCAGTTTAAAGGGGACACTCTATGGCTACACCTTC CASSLKGTLYGYTF TRBJ1-2 NA TRBV27 NA
TGTGCCAGCATCCCTGGGACGGTCTACAATGAGCAGTTCTTC CASIPGTVYNEQFF TRBJ2-1 NA TRBV7-9 NA
TGTGCCAGCAGCCTAGGACATGCGACAATGAAGCAGTTCTTC CASSLGHATMKQFF TRBJ2-1 many TRBV6-1 NA
TGTGCCAGCTCATTGCAACCGGGACTGCAGAATGAGCAGTTCTTC CASSLQPGLQNEQFF TRBJ2-1 few TRBV18 NA
TGCAGTGCCTGGGACAGGGGGCCCGAGCAGTACTTC CSAWDRGPEQYF TRBJ2-7 once TRBV20-1 TRBD1
TGCGCCAGCAGCTTGGGACTGGAGACCCAGTACTTC CASSLGLETQYF TRBJ2-5 many TRBV5-1 NA
TGCAGCGTTGAAGATCGGGACATTATTGGAGAGACCCAGTACTTC CSVEDRDIIGETQYF TRBJ2-5 NA TRBV29-1 NA
TGTGCCAGCAGTTTAGGGTTCACCGGGACCCAGTACTTC CASSLGFTGTQYF TRBJ2-5 NA TRBV12-3/TRBV12-4 NA
TGTGCCAGCAGCTTGGACATACGGAACGAGCAGTACTTC CASSLDIRNEQYF TRBJ2-7 NA TRBV5-6 NA
TGCAGTGCTAAAGGGAAGGGACAAAGTATCTCCTACGAGCAGTACTTC CSAKGKGQSISYEQYF TRBJ2-7 few TRBV20-1 NA
TGTGCCAGTTCCCAGACAGGAACGGCCGATACGCAGTATTTT CASSQTGTADTQYF TRBJ2-3 NA TRBV12-3/TRBV12-4 NA
TGTGCCAGCAGCTTGGCCGGGACTTGGATAGATGAGCAGTTCTTC CASSLAGTWIDEQFF TRBJ2-1 few TRBV7-3 NA
TGTGCCAGCAGCTTCCAAAGGGACAGGTTGAACACTGAAGCTTTCTTT CASSFQRDRLNTEAFF TRBJ1-1 NA TRBV13 TRBD1
TGTGCCAGCAGCCCAATTAGGGGACAGCGTGAGCAGTTCTTC CASSPIRGQREQFF TRBJ2-1 few TRBV7-2 TRBD1
TGTGCCAGCAGTGAATTCGCGCGTCGGGATGGCTACACCTTC CASSEFARRDGYTF TRBJ1-2 few TRBV25-1 NA
TGTGCCAGCAGCCTTCGACAGGGGTTTCAGCCCCAGCATTTT CASSLRQGFQPQHF TRBJ1-5 NA TRBV27 TRBD1
TGCAGCGCCGGCCGGGGGCCCGAGCAGTACTTC CSAGRGPEQYF TRBJ2-7 few TRBV29-1 NA
TGCAGCGTTGAAGGAGGGACAGGGTCCTACGAGCAGTACTTC CSVEGGTGSYEQYF TRBJ2-7 NA TRBV29-1 TRBD1
TGTGCCAGCAGGAAGCTAGCGATGGAGACCCAGTACTTC CASRKLAMETQYF TRBJ2-5 few TRBV7-9 NA
TGTGCCAGCAGCCAAGATCCCATTGGACTAGCGGGAGGCGATCTGAGCTCCTACAATGAGCAGTTCTTC CASSQDPIGLAGGDLSSYNEQFF TRBJ2-1 few TRBV14 TRBD2